What follows describes a single TCR beta chain. The CDR3 runs to 14 residues. CDR1 is LNHDA, CDR2 SQIVND, per germline (reference sequence). Losses at the gene ends were 7 bases for V and 4 bases for J; bases not matched to a gene: 6. This sample stems from a study of blood T cell repertoires in COVID-19. In the study overall: From T cells, B-cell-depleted T cells, or PBMCs came the material, which was cDNA or gDNA.

Sequencing used immunoSEQ multiplex PCR; TCRdb keeps in-frame clones, though not all of them. The sample holds about 130,000 clones, about four fifths seen once. This chain uses TRBV19 with TRBJ1-4, with 7 bases fitting TRBD1. The receptor was derived from a woman older than 75 with acute or convalescent COVID-19. Specimen: peripheral blood. DNA of the CDR3: TGTGCCAGTACCCCGGGACAGAGTAATGAAAAACTGTTTTTT. Translating it yields CASTPGQSNEKLFF. The full variable domain, with the rest looked up from reference TRBV19 and TRBJ1-4, is DGGITQSPKYLFRKEGQNVTLSCEQNLNHDAMYWYRQDPGQGLRLIYYSQIVNDFQKGDIAEGYSVSREKKESFPLTVTSAQKNPTAFYLCASTPGQSNEKLFFGSGTQLSVL.